What follows describes a single TCR beta chain. Per the germline V gene, CDR1 is SNHLY and CDR2 is FYNNEI. Trimming removed 7 bases from V and 2 bases from J, with 12 bases in between. The length of the CDR3 is 14 residues. This sample stems from a study of brain T cells in children with intractable seizures. Assay used: immunoSEQ multiplex PCR; TCRdb lists only in-frame clones, some missing. The data show about 76,000 clones, more than 85% seen once. The material sequenced was peripheral blood, taken at surgery. The origin of this receptor is a boy under three years old with tuberous sclerosis and intractable seizures. The chain couples TRBV2 to TRBJ1-5, with D possibly matching TRBD1 (6 bases). CDR3 DNA: TGTGCCAGCAAGGGGGTACGTGGCAATCAGCCCCAGCATTTT. Translated: CASKGVRGNQPQHF.